The 23 T cell receptor beta chains listed next were all sequenced from one sample in a study of cytotoxic CD8 clonotypes in ibrutinib-treated CLL. Profiled with immunoSEQ multiplex PCR; TCRdb holds only in-frame clones, not every one. The sample holds more than 300,000 clones, almost 80% seen once. Sample: PBMCs, taken before ibrutinib treatment. These receptors all come from a human donor with chronic lymphocytic leukemia.

The genes are TRBV7-9 and TRBJ1-1; D uncertain. CDR1 and CDR2 (germline): SEHNR, FQNEAQ (reference sequence). This CDR3 is 14 amino acids long. The ends were cut back, 0 bases at V and 6 bases at J, with 11 bases in the middle. CDR3: CASSLASGRPEAFF. In nucleotides, the CDR3 is TGTGCCAGCAGCTTAGCATCGGGCAGGCCTGAAGCTTTCTTT.

The chain combines TRBV4-2 with TRBJ1-6; 11 bases align to TRBD1. The CDR3 contains 17 residues. The trim removed 0 bases at V and 8 bases at J, leaving 6 bases unmatched. Looked up from germline, CDR1 is LGHNA and CDR2 is YNFKEQ. The CDR3 DNA reads as TGTGCCAGCAGCCAAGATGGACAGGGGGCATGGGATTCACCCCTCCACTTT. It yields the protein CASSQDGQGAWDSPLHF.

This chain links TRBV28 with TRBJ2-1; perhaps TRBD2 as D (6 bases). V lost 0 bases and J lost 0, with 18 bases in between. The length of the CDR3 is 19 residues. The germline gives CDR1 MDHEN, CDR2 SYDVKM. CDR3 nucleotides: TGTGCCAGCAGTTTATGGCCCCTCGAGCGGGTACTCTCCTACAATGAGCAGTTCTTC. Its translation is CASSLWPLERVLSYNEQFF.

The V gene is TRBV2, the J gene TRBJ2-1; 9 nucleotides align to TRBD2. CDR1 is SNHLY and CDR2 is FYNNEI in the germline V gene. Trimming cost V 3 bases and J 7 bases; bases outside gene matches: 13. The CDR3 runs 17 residues. The CDR3 is CASSDSPRLSGRNEQFF. In DNA form, the CDR3 reads TGTGCCAGCAGTGATTCTCCGAGGCTTAGCGGGAGAAATGAGCAGTTCTTC.

The genes are TRBV7-9 and TRBJ1-1, with D unclear. Per germline, CDR1 SEHNR and CDR2 FQNEAQ (reference sequence). This CDR3 spans 12 amino acids. V was shortened by 4 bases and J by 6 bases, with 9 bases between the two germline ends. The CDR3 DNA is TGTGCCAGCAGCTGGAGCCGGGCTGAAGCTTTCTTT. Translated: CASSWSRAEAFF.

In this sample, this clone turned up a few times. The chain links TRBV25-1 to TRBJ2-1; 12 bases line up with TRBD2. V shed 5 bases and J 7 bases; nucleotides not matched to a gene: 6. The CDR3 spans 15 residues. CDR1 and CDR2 (germline): MGHDK, SYGVNS. The CDR3 DNA sequence: TGTGCCAGCAGTCGACTAGCGGGAGAGATGAATGAGCAGTTCTTC. This codes for CASSRLAGEMNEQFF. Full variable domain (remainder filled in from reference TRBV25-1 and TRBJ2-1): EADIYQTPRYLVIGTGKKITLECSQTMGHDKMYWYQQDPGMELHLIHYSYGVNSTEKGDLSSESTVSRIRTEHFPLTLESARPSHTSQYLCASSRLAGEMNEQFFGPGTRLTVL.

The V and J genes are TRBV27 and TRBJ2-7, with TRBD2 as a possible D gene (6 bases). The CDR3 has 15 residues. Germline CDR1 MNHEY, CDR2 SMNVEV (reference sequence). Trimming shortened V by 6 bases and J by 3 bases, and 18 bases separated the two germline ends. CDR3 protein: CASRRGNSGYYEQYF. The CDR3, as DNA: TGTGCCAGCAGAAGGGGAAATAGCGGATACTACGAGCAGTACTTC.

The V call is TRBV6-5, the J call TRBJ2-3; 11 bases are shared with TRBD2. The germline gives CDR1 MNHEY, CDR2 SVGAGI. The CDR3 totals 15 residues. V lost 6 bases and J lost 4; bases outside the gene matches: 6. CDR3 residues: CASRVAGGPSDTQYF. Here the CDR3 DNA reads TGTGCCAGCAGAGTAGCGGGAGGGCCCTCAGATACGCAGTATTTT.

This clone was observed a single time. The genes are TRBV11-2 and TRBJ1-4; the match to TRBD1 covers 7 bases. V lost 4 bases to trimming and J lost 0 bases; unmatched junction nucleotides: 2. The CDR3 totals 15 residues. The germline V gene has CDR1 SGHAT and CDR2 FQNNGV. This CDR3 is CASSWGTATNEKLFF. CDR3 DNA: TGTGCCAGCAGCTGGGGGACAGCAACTAATGAAAAACTGTTTTTT. Full variable domain (rest looked up from reference TRBV11-2 and TRBJ1-4): EAGVAQSPRYKIIEKRQSVAFWCNPISGHATLYWYQQILGQGPKLLIQFQNNGVVDDSQLPKDRFSAERLKGVDSTLKIQPAKLEDSAVYLCASSWGTATNEKLFFGSGTQLSVL.

This clone occurred once. J is TRBJ1-1 and V is TRBV7-8; D unresolved. V dropped 8 bases and J dropped 1 base, with 8 bases sitting between them. This CDR3 region has 12 residues. Germline CDR1 and CDR2: SGHVS and FQNEAQ. The CDR3 DNA is TGTGCCAGCCGAGACGGGAACACTGAAGCTTTCTTT. It encodes CASRDGNTEAFF. Full variable domain (rest looked up from reference TRBV7-8 and TRBJ1-1): GAGVSQSPRYKVAKRGQDVALRCDPISGHVSLFWYQQALGQGPEFLTYFQNEAQLDKSGLPSDRFFAERPEGSVSTLKIQRTQQEDSAVYLCASRDGNTEAFFGQGTRLTVV.

The chain is built from TRBV27 and TRBJ2-2, with 9 bases fitting TRBD1. Germline V CDR1 and CDR2: MNHEY, SMNVEV (reference sequence). The V gene end was trimmed by 2 bases and the J gene end by 6 bases; junction bases not matched to a gene: 10. This CDR3 is built from 17 residues. Here the CDR3 DNA reads TGTGCCAGCAGTTTAAATACAGGGGGCGGGTGGCCCGGGGAGCTGTTTTTT. The encoded protein is CASSLNTGGGWPGELFF.

This clone appeared once. The CDR3 DNA follows: TGTGCCACCAGCAGAACTAGCGGGATCACCGGGGAGCTGTTTTTT. This encodes CATSRTSGITGELFF. The chain couples TRBV15 to TRBJ2-2; 10 nucleotides agree with TRBD2. V lost 2 bases to trimming and J lost 4 bases; unmatched junction nucleotides: 1. CDR3 length equals 15 residues. The germline CDR1 and CDR2 sequences are LNHNV and YYDKDF (reference sequence).

This chain links TRBV29-1 with TRBJ1-2; D is possibly TRBD1 (5 bases). Deletions cut 3 bases from V and 4 bases from J, with 15 bases between. Germline loops: CDR1 SQVTM, CDR2 ANQGSEA. The CDR3 runs to 14 residues. CDR3 residues: CSVDRVGAPYGYTF. CDR3 coding DNA: TGCAGCGTTGACCGTGTTGGGGCCCCCTATGGCTACACCTTC.

This sequence joins TRBV5-1 and TRBJ1-2; 10 bases line up with TRBD1. V was clipped by 4 bases and J by 13 bases; unmatched bases: 4. The CDR3 has 11 residues. In germline, CDR1 is SGHRS, CDR2 YFSETQ. The CDR3 DNA sequence: TGCGCCAGCAGCCCCGGGACAGGGGTCACCTTC. Translating it yields CASSPGTGVTF.

The V call is TRBV10-3, the J call TRBJ1-3; D is unresolved. CDR1 ENHRY and CDR2 SYGVKD come from the germline V gene. The CDR3 loop spans 14 amino acids. V shed 7 bases and J shed 4 bases, with 14 bases lying between them. In DNA form, the CDR3 reads TGTGCCATCATGCCCGCAGGAGGAGGAAACACCATATATTTT. Encoded protein: CAIMPAGGGNTIYF.

The chain uses TRBV27 and TRBJ2-3; D unresolved. Germline lookup yields CDR1 MNHEY and CDR2 SMNVEV (reference sequence). The CDR3 consists of 16 residues. V was clipped by 6 bases and J by 6 bases, with 22 bases between them. The CDR3 loop reads CASRKNSERTTDTQYF. DNA of the CDR3: TGTGCCAGCAGGAAGAACAGCGAGCGTACGACTGATACGCAGTATTTT.

The rearrangement links TRBV12-5 to TRBJ2-6; D is ambiguous. The CDR3 totals 17 residues. With 3 bases removed from V and 0 bases from J, the gap between germline ends came to 12 bases. Germline V CDR1 and CDR2: LGHNT, FRNRAP. The CDR3, as DNA: TGTGCTAGTGGTTTCTCTCCATTAAGCTCTGGGGCCAACGTCCTGACTTTC. Encoded protein: CASGFSPLSSGANVLTF.

This chain uses TRBV5-1 with TRBJ2-5; 11 bases are shared with TRBD1. Per germline, CDR1 SGHRS and CDR2 YFSETQ. V was pared by 3 bases and J by 5 bases, with 6 bases of the junction left unmatched. This CDR3 has 15 amino acids. Written as DNA, the CDR3 is TGCGCCAGCAGCTCCCGGACAGGGGGCCTGGAGACCCAGTACTTC. Translation gives CASSSRTGGLETQYF.

The gene calls are TRBV28 and TRBJ2-1; TRBD2 aligns across 8 bases. CDR1 MDHEN and CDR2 SYDVKM come from the germline V gene. This CDR3 contains 15 residues. V shed 3 bases and J 8 bases; nucleotides not matched to a gene: 9. For the CDR3, the DNA is TGTGCCAGCAGTTTCCCCTCGGGAGGGGGTGATGAGCAGTTCTTC. Its protein product is CASSFPSGGGDEQFF.

The chain combines TRBV19 with TRBJ1-2; possibly TRBD1 for D (6 bases). The V gene's germline CDR1 is LNHDA and CDR2 SQIVND (reference sequence). The CDR3 spans 13 residues. Trimming removed 10 bases at V and 5 bases at J, with 17 bases between. CDR3 region: CATTGAGRYGYTF. CDR3 DNA sequence: TGTGCCACCACGGGGGCAGGGAGATATGGCTACACCTTC.

This chain links TRBV2 with TRBJ2-7; 14 bases align to TRBD2. V shed 8 bases, J shed 9 bases, and the junction held 3 bases outside the gene matches. The CDR3 contains 12 residues. Germline loops: CDR1 SNHLY, CDR2 FYNNEI. The CDR3 sequence is CASSGLAGGQYF. The CDR3 DNA sequence: TGTGCCAGCTCCGGACTAGCGGGAGGGCAGTACTTC.

The chain is built from TRBV20-1 and TRBJ1-2, with TRBD1 matching over 7 bases. Trimming cost V 8 bases and J 6 bases; bases outside gene matches: 6. There are 11 residues in the CDR3. Germline CDR1 is DFQATT and CDR2 is SNEGSKA (reference sequence). This CDR3 is CSSFQGDGYTF. As DNA, the CDR3 is TGCAGTTCGTTCCAGGGGGATGGCTACACCTTC.

This clone was seen only a few times. The rearrangement uses TRBV7-9 and TRBJ2-1; D ambiguous. CDR3 length equals 14 residues. From germline, CDR1 is SEHNR and CDR2 FQNEAQ (reference sequence). Trimming took 5 bases from V and 5 from J, leaving 13 bases between them. The CDR3 loop reads CASSPTDVNNEQFF. CDR3 coding DNA: TGTGCCAGCAGCCCTACGGACGTAAACAATGAGCAGTTCTTC.